These T cell receptor beta chains were read from a single sample in a study of T cell repertoires in cytomegalovirus infection. No antigen has been assigned to these receptors. TCRdb re-called the reads through MiXCR, storing one row per CDR3 protein. The table lists 80,000 or so distinct CDR3 sequences, 24% of them singletons. Specimen: CD8+ T cells from cultured PBMCs, collected from culture after CMV antigen stimulation. The receptors were gathered from a human donor in good health (CMV status not recorded). Some clones in this sample may be carry-over from other donors' samples. Both conserved end residues are trimmed from each CDR3.

V gene: TRBV4-2
J gene: TRBJ1-4
CDR3 protein: ASSQQGTDRNEKLF

V gene: TRBV6-1
J gene: TRBJ2-7
CDR3 protein: ASRNPGHRYEQY

V gene: TRBV12-3/TRBV12-4
J gene: TRBJ2-1
CDR3 protein: ASRTGTGRSEQF

V gene: TRBV27
J gene: TRBJ2-5
CDR3 protein: ASSSTGTPKTQY

V gene: TRBV7-2
J gene: TRBJ1-5
CDR3 protein: ASSLGDSSNQPQH

V gene: TRBV10-1
J gene: TRBJ1-4
CDR3 protein: ASPKGAIPTNEKLF

V gene: TRBV6-2/TRBV6-3
J gene: TRBJ2-3
CDR3 protein: ASSYGSEADTQY

V gene: TRBV7-2
J gene: TRBJ2-7
CDR3 protein: ASSPTGPYEQY

V gene: TRBV4-1
J gene: TRBJ1-1
CDR3 protein: ASSQEGTALNTEAF

V gene: TRBV6-6
J gene: TRBJ2-3
CDR3 protein: ASSYSSGSTDTQY

V gene: TRBV27
J gene: TRBJ1-1
CDR3 protein: ASSLYGQSNTEAF

V gene: TRBV7-6
J gene: TRBJ2-3
CDR3 protein: ASSLVIGGGPVDTQY

V gene: TRBV6-2/TRBV6-3
J gene: TRBJ1-1
CDR3 protein: ASTNRVTEAF

V gene: TRBV30
J gene: TRBJ1-1
CDR3 protein: AWSSGQGIMNTEAF

V gene: TRBV7-2
J gene: TRBJ2-7
CDR3 protein: ASSSSGRLASYEQY

V gene: TRBV9
J gene: TRBJ1-5
CDR3 protein: ASSVGLNSNQPQH

V gene: TRBV7-3
J gene: TRBJ1-5
CDR3 protein: ASSYDKGRSGNQPQH

V gene: TRBV4-3
J gene: TRBJ2-7
CDR3 protein: ASSQDTPGQGSEQY

V gene: TRBV30
J gene: TRBJ2-7
CDR3 protein: AWLPGAGSNEQY

V gene: TRBV7-9
J gene: TRBJ2-5
CDR3 protein: ASSLDPVGGPKTQY

V gene: TRBV5-6
J gene: TRBJ2-5
CDR3 protein: ASSLQETQY

V gene: TRBV5-4
J gene: TRBJ2-7
CDR3 protein: ASSLDLAGGSYEQY

V gene: TRBV12-3/TRBV12-4
J gene: TRBJ2-7
CDR3 protein: ASSLEQGTSYEQY

V gene: TRBV14
J gene: TRBJ2-7
CDR3 protein: ASSQDETNSYDEQY

V gene: TRBV15
J gene: TRBJ1-1
CDR3 protein: ATSAQRGYREAF

V gene: TRBV7-2
J gene: TRBJ2-7
CDR3 protein: ASQSSGGGYEQY

V gene: TRBV5-1
J gene: TRBJ2-1
CDR3 protein: ASSSGTSGRGYNEQF

V gene: TRBV19
J gene: TRBJ1-5
CDR3 protein: ASTTPRQGNQPQH

V gene: TRBV5-5
J gene: TRBJ2-7
CDR3 protein: ASSYGTASYEQY

V gene: TRBV5-4
J gene: TRBJ2-2
CDR3 protein: ASSLVVAGIPGELF

V gene: TRBV27
J gene: TRBJ2-1
CDR3 protein: ASTLSGGRGNEQF

V gene: TRBV7-9
J gene: TRBJ1-4
CDR3 protein: ASSLVEGATNEKLF

V gene: TRBV2
J gene: TRBJ1-5
CDR3 protein: ASRWESNQPQH

V gene: TRBV6-1
J gene: TRBJ2-1
CDR3 protein: ASSEWGQPYNEQF

V gene: TRBV15
J gene: TRBJ2-7
CDR3 protein: ATSRATGAEQY

V gene: TRBV6-2/TRBV6-3
J gene: TRBJ1-5
CDR3 protein: ASSYGGKPQH

V gene: TRBV19
J gene: TRBJ1-5
CDR3 protein: ASTPGPNQPQH

V gene: TRBV7-2
J gene: TRBJ1-5
CDR3 protein: ASSLDGQANQPQH

V gene: TRBV11-2
J gene: TRBJ1-1
CDR3 protein: ASSPLGGLNTEAF

V gene: TRBV4-2
J gene: TRBJ2-7
CDR3 protein: ASSRRASGGDSYEQY